This T cell receptor (beta chain) was sequenced in a study of cytomegalovirus exposure and HLA in healthy donors. Study-wide points: A classifier reportedly called cytomegalovirus status with high sensitivity and specificity. A cluster of highly shared sequence variants was likely a sequencing artifact. The study put around 180 TCR beta chains on its list as cytomegalovirus-associated. Per a later analysis, 18,000 or so TCR beta sequences showed association with HLA alleles at 0.05 false discovery rate.

With 60 Vbeta and 13 Jbeta primers, the PCR was carried out. Produced via immunoSEQ multiplex PCR; TCRdb's table is partial and in-frame only. Of about 200,000 clones listed, around 83% are singletons. For this clone: Its antigen is unidentified.

This CDR3 region has 15 residues. V gave up 2 bases and J gave up 6 bases; unmatched junction bases: 3. Germline CDR1 reads SGHKS; CDR2 reads YYEKEE (reference sequence). The V and J genes are TRBV5-5 and TRBJ1-6, with TRBD1 matching 9 bases. The specimen sequenced was PBMCs. The TCR comes from a girl aged 5 to 17 in good health and CMV-seronegative. CDR3 residues: CASSFLDRGNSPLHF. CDR3 in DNA: TGTGCCAGCAGCTTCTTGGACAGGGGTAATTCACCCCTCCACTTT.